This T cell receptor (beta chain) derives from a study of blood T cell repertoires in COVID-19. The overall study: PBMCs, B-cell-depleted T cells, or T cells were the source of the cDNA or gDNA that made up the material.

Trimming took off 2 bases at V and 0 bases at J, with 16 bases between the two ends. CDR3 length: 17 residues. CDR1 MDHEN and CDR2 SYDVKM come from the germline V gene. Per the original data handling: For nucleated cells, counts were estimated from reference gene primer amplification. The repertoire was sequenced with immunoSEQ multiplex PCR; TCRdb's copy has only in-frame clones and lacks some. The V and J calls and clone size come from that table; D and trimming were worked out from the DNA. The data show 95,000 to 120,000 clones, less than 85% seen once. The source material was peripheral blood. The rearrangement joins TRBV28 to TRBJ1-1; D unresolved. This TCR came from a human donor in a cohort sampled during active COVID-19. CDR3 in amino acids: CASSLTPREPLNTEAFF. The CDR3 region has the DNA TGTGCCAGCAGTTTAACCCCCCGGGAGCCCCTGAACACTGAAGCTTTCTTT.